The following is a T cell receptor beta chain sequence with its context. The data derive from a study of blood T cell repertoires in COVID-19. Original methodology: How many nucleated cells were present was estimated from reference gene primer amplification. Clones were read by immunoSEQ multiplex PCR, and TCRdb kept only the in-frame ones, dropping some. Clone size and V and J calls were adopted from that table, with D and trimming inferred from the DNA. The sample has about 220,000 clones; around three quarters are singletons. The CDR3 loop spans 13 amino acids. Germline CDR1 WNHNN, CDR2 SYGVQD (reference sequence). V was shortened by 4 bases and J by 2 bases, with 8 bases between the two germline ends.

The clonotype was recovered from a woman in her 70s with acute or convalescent COVID-19. Sequencing was performed on peripheral blood. The genes are TRBV10-1 and TRBJ1-2, with unresolved D. The CDR3, as DNA: TGCGCCAGCAGTGGCTCACGGAACTATGGCTACACCTTC. The encoded protein is CASSGSRNYGYTF.